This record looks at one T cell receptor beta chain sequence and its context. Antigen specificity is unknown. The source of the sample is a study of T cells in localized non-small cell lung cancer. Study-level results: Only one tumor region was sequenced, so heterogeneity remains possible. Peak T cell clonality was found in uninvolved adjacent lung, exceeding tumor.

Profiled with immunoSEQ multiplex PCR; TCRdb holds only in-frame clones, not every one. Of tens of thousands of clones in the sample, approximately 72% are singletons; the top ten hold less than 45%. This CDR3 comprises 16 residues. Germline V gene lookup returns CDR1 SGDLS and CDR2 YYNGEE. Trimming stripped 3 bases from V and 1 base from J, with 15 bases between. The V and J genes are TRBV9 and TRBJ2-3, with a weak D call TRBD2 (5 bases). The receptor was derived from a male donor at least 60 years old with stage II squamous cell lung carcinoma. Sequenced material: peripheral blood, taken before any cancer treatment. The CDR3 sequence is CASSAGLALGTDTQYF. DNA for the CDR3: TGTGCCAGCAGCGCCGGATTAGCGTTAGGCACAGATACGCAGTATTTT.